This T cell receptor beta chain is drawn from a study of identical twins. TCRdb recomputed calls from the 5' RACE reads with MiXCR, one row per CDR3 protein. The sample has 200,000 to 250,000 distinct CDR3 sequences, about 11% seen once; the top ten hold about 9%. What was sequenced was memory T cells sorted from blood. This TCR derives from a man aged 45-65 years in good health.

DNA for the CDR3: TGTGCCAGCAGCGTTAGCGGGACAAGTGATACGCAGTATTTT. Its protein product is CASSVSGTSDTQYF. The genes are TRBV7-7 and TRBJ2-3; TRBD2 aligns across 8 bases. From germline, CDR1 is SSHAT and CDR2 FNYEAQ (reference sequence). J gave up 6 bases and V 5 bases, and 7 bases lay outside the gene matches. The CDR3 loop spans 14 amino acids.